This TCR beta chain derives from a study of blood T cell repertoires in COVID-19. The wider study: The analysed material was cDNA or gDNA that came from T cells, B-cell-depleted T cells, or PBMCs.

Sequencing was performed with immunoSEQ multiplex PCR; in TCRdb, only in-frame clones are kept and a portion is missing. The sample yields 250,000 or so clones, 86% seen once. Sequencing was performed on peripheral blood. This receptor was taken from a man between 60 and 70 years old with acute or convalescent COVID-19.

CDR3: CASSSEGTQYF. For the CDR3, the DNA is TGTGCCAGCAGTTCGGAGGGGACCCAGTACTTC. The chain recombines TRBV6-5 with TRBJ2-5; the D gene is possibly TRBD2 (6 bases). Deletions cut 4 bases from V and 7 bases from J, with 7 bases between. Germline-derived CDR1 and CDR2 are MNHEY and SVGAGI. This CDR3 has 11 amino acids.